This T cell receptor beta chain was sequenced for a study of neurological immune-mediated disorders. MiXCR, run by TCRdb on the 5' RACE reads, gives a single entry per CDR3 protein. The sample includes under 40,000 distinct CDR3 sequences, about 7% of them seen just once. The CDR3 runs to 15 residues. Germline V CDR1 and CDR2: KGHDR, SFDVKD. V was shortened by 4 bases and J by 6 bases, with 15 bases between the two germline ends. This clonotype has ten or more counts. The specimen sequenced was PBMCs. V and J are TRBV24-1 and TRBJ2-1; D perhaps matches TRBD1 (5 bases). The source is a woman aged 35 to 49 in good health. The DNA of the CDR3 is TGTGCCACCAGTGACCCCGGACACCGCGTCAATGAGCAGTTCTTC. This codes for CATSDPGHRVNEQFF.